The 2 T cell receptor beta chains presented below share a single source sample, sequenced in a study of blood T cell repertoires in COVID-19. Using immunoSEQ multiplex PCR, the repertoire was profiled, and TCRdb retains in-frame clones only, with some absent. This sample has more than 95,000 clones; about 90% occur once, and the top ten carry 5% to 8%. Sequenced material: peripheral blood. The receptors shown here come from a human donor in a cohort sampled during active COVID-19.

This chain connects TRBV28 to TRBJ2-3; 9 bases agree with TRBD2. After removal of 6 bases from V and 0 bases from J, the junction contained 19 bases not matched to a gene. CDR1 is MDHEN, CDR2 SYDVKM, per germline. This CDR3 contains 20 residues. The CDR3, as DNA: TGTGCCAGCAGCCAGTATCTCCCTAGCGGGGTAGACAGTAGCACAGATACGCAGTATTTT. Its translation is CASSQYLPSGVDSSTDTQYF.

The chain uses TRBV15 and TRBJ2-4, with D tentatively TRBD1 (6 bases). The CDR3 covers 15 residues. In germline, CDR1 is LNHNV, CDR2 YYDKDF (reference sequence). V lost 5 bases and J 10 bases, leaving 21 bases between the germline ends. DNA of the CDR3: TGTGCCACCAGCGGCCAAACAGGGTGGGGAGAGATTCAGTACTTC. It codes for CATSGQTGWGEIQYF.